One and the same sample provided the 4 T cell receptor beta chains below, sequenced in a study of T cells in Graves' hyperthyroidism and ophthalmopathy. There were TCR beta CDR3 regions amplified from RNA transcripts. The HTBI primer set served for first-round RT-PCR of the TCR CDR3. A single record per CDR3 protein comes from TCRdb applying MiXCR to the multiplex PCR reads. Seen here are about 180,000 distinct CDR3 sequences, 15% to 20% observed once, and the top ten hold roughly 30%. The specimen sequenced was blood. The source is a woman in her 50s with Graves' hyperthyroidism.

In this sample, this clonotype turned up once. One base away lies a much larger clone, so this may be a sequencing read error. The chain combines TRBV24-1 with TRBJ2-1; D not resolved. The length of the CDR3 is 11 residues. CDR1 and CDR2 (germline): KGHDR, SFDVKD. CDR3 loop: CATSPGNEQSF. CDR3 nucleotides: TGTGCCACCTCCCCAGGCAATGAGCAGTCCTTC.

Here the CDR3 reads CASSLGPRGSTGRTQYF. In DNA, the CDR3 is TGCGCCAGCAGCTTGGGGCCGCGGGGGTCCACGGGGAGGACCCAGTACTTC. The rearrangement links TRBV5-1 to TRBJ2-5; 7 bases are a match to TRBD2. V trimming: 0 bases; J trimming: 7 bases; junction bases outside the gene matches: 15. The CDR3 loop spans 17 amino acids. Looked up from germline, CDR1 is SGHRS and CDR2 is YFSETQ.

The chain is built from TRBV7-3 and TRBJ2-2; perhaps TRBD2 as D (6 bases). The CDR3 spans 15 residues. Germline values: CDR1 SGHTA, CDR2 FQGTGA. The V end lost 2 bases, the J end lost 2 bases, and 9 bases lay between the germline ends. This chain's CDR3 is CASSLQAGNTGELFF. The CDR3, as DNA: TGTGCCAGCAGCTTACAAGCGGGTAACACCGGGGAGCTGTTTTTT.

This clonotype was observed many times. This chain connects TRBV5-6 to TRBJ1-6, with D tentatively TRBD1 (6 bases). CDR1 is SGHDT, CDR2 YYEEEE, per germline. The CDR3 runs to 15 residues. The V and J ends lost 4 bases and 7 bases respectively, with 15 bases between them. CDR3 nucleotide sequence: TGTGCCAGCAGCACGACGGGGACACGGAATTCACCCCTCCACTTT. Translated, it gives CASSTTGTRNSPLHF. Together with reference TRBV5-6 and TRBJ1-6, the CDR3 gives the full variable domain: DAGVTQSPTHLIKTRGQQVTLRCSPKSGHDTVSWYQQALGQGPQFIFQYYEEEERQRGNFPDRFSGHQFPNYSSELNVNALLLGDSALYLCASSTTGTRNSPLHFGNGTRLTVT.